This TCR beta chain was sequenced during a study of T cells in tuberculosis. In the study overall: A South African cohort included IGRA-negative adolescents, latently infected IGRA-positive adolescents and adults with active tuberculosis.

Assay used: immunoSEQ multiplex PCR; TCRdb lists only in-frame clones, some missing. The sample yields 25,000 to 35,000 clones, approximately 95% seen once. Adolescents were screened for latent TB by skin test and IGRA. The CDR3 spans 20 residues. CDR1 and CDR2 (germline): LGHNA, YNFKEQ. The ends lost 0 bases at V and 2 bases at J; junction bases unmatched: 14. Concerning this clone itself: Its specificity is not known.

Study observations and caveats: Using the GMM-specific repertoire gave about 84% accuracy versus 70% with motifs. Shorter CDR3-alpha in active tuberculosis partly drove smaller distances.

Material: PBMCs. This chain connects TRBV4-2 to TRBJ2-4; TRBD1 aligns across 9 bases. The sequence was obtained from a donor aged 10-29 years with latent tuberculosis or without tuberculosis infection. The CDR3: CASSQEEPTGTGPPKNIQYF. CDR3 coding DNA: TGTGCCAGCAGCCAAGAAGAGCCCACGGGGACAGGGCCGCCCAAAAACATTCAGTACTTC.